These 30 T cell receptor beta chains share one sample of origin, sequenced in a study of T-cell memory formation after mild COVID-19. TCRdb reprocessed the 5' RACE reads via MiXCR and lists one record per CDR3 protein. The table shows hundreds of thousands of distinct CDR3 sequences, with about 20% occurring only once. Source material: PBMCs or a T cell subset sorted from them (not recorded which). These receptors were taken from an adult woman who had mild COVID-19 (a few samples of this study predate the infection). Cell type and time point are not known.

The rearrangement joins TRBV10-3 to TRBJ2-1; either TRBD1 or TRBD2 may fit D (7 bases each). V was trimmed by 6 bases and J by 8 bases, leaving 11 bases between them. This CDR3 is 12 amino acids long. The germline V gene has CDR1 ENHRY and CDR2 SYGVKD. This CDR3 reads CAIRGGGHEQFF. DNA of the CDR3: TGTGCCATCAGGGGAGGGGGCCATGAGCAGTTCTTC.

The CDR3 DNA sequence: TGCAGTGCTTCCCCTTCGGGGACCCAGTACTTC. It codes for CSASPSGTQYF. J is TRBJ2-5 and V is TRBV20-1; no firm D call. This CDR3 has 11 residues. From germline, CDR1 is DFQATT and CDR2 SNEGSKA (reference sequence). Trimming took off 5 bases at V and 7 bases at J, with 11 bases between the two ends.

V is TRBV24-1 and J is TRBJ2-2; D might be TRBD2 (5 bases). The V and J ends lost 7 bases and 0 bases respectively, with 11 bases between them. Germline V gene sequence: CDR1 KGHDR, CDR2 SFDVKD. This CDR3 region has 15 residues. Written as DNA, the CDR3 is TGTGCCACCAGCGAATCACTAGCGAACACCGGGGAGCTGTTTTTT. It specifies CATSESLANTGELFF.

This clonotype was detected only a few times. V and J are TRBV24-1 and TRBJ2-7; 9 bases are shared with TRBD1. Germline-derived CDR1 and CDR2 are KGHDR and SFDVKD. The length of the CDR3 is 13 residues. The V segment lost 10 bases and the J segment 6 bases; nucleotides outside the gene matches: 9. CDR3 sequence reads: CATGQGKGGEQYF. CDR3 DNA sequence: TGTGCCACTGGACAGGGGAAAGGAGGCGAGCAGTACTTC.

The V call is TRBV7-8, the J call TRBJ1-5, with TRBD1 matching over 8 bases. With 4 bases clipped from V and 0 bases from J, the junction kept 8 bases outside the gene matches. The CDR3 contains 17 residues. The germline V gene encodes CDR1 SGHVS and CDR2 FQNEAQ. CDR3 residues: CASSSDRGGFSNQPQHF. CDR3 sequence (DNA): TGTGCCAGCAGCTCTGACAGGGGTGGGTTTAGCAATCAGCCCCAGCATTTT.

This chain joins TRBV5-1 and TRBJ2-1; possible D gene TRBD1, 7 bases. The CDR3 extends over 14 amino acids. CDR1 is SGHRS, CDR2 YFSETQ, per germline. Trimming left V 2 bases short and J 6 bases short, with 12 bases between. CDR3 coding DNA: TGCGCCAGCAGCTTTGGGCAGGGGGGCAATGAGCAGTTCTTC. Amino acid sequence: CASSFGQGGNEQFF.

The genes are TRBV12-3 or TRBV12-4 and TRBJ1-1, with a tentative D call TRBD1 (6 bases). Trimming stripped 5 bases from V and 1 base from J, with 11 bases between. There are 14 residues in the CDR3. Written as DNA, the CDR3 is TGTGCCAGCAGTACCCCGGACAGGAACACTGAAGCTTTCTTT. Amino acids: CASSTPDRNTEAFF.

The chain uses TRBV5-1 and TRBJ1-3; TRBD1 matches at 7 bases. Germline lookup yields CDR1 SGHRS and CDR2 YFSETQ. Trimming removed 4 bases from V and 0 bases from J; junction bases left unmatched: 7. This CDR3 has 16 amino acids. The CDR3 reads CASSLGQLNSGNTIYF. CDR3 nucleotides: TGCGCCAGCAGCCTGGGACAGTTAAACTCTGGAAACACCATATATTTT.

This clonotype was detected a few times. The chain employs TRBV9 and TRBJ2-7, with D hard to call. The CDR3 has 13 residues. Germline V gene data show CDR1 as SGDLS and CDR2 as YYNGEE. Trimming pared 0 bases from V and 6 bases from J, leaving 10 bases between. In DNA, the CDR3 is TGTGCCAGCAGCGTAGGCTTAGTGGGCGAGCAGTACTTC. The encoded protein is CASSVGLVGEQYF.

In this sample, this clonotype turned up a few times. This CDR3 is CSAPPTRTGANVLTF. The CDR3 DNA follows: TGCAGTGCCCCGCCGACCAGGACTGGGGCCAACGTCCTGACTTTC. The chain combines TRBV20-1 with TRBJ2-6; D unresolved. CDR3 length equals 15 residues. Looked up from germline, CDR1 is DFQATT and CDR2 is SNEGSKA (reference sequence). Trimming took off 6 bases at V and 2 bases at J, with 14 bases between the two ends.

By its share, this clonotype is hyperexpanded. CDR3 sequence reads: CASSLAPLAGGYNEQFF. DNA of the CDR3: TGCGCCAGCAGCTTGGCCCCCCTAGCGGGGGGTTACAATGAGCAGTTCTTC. This rearrangement joins TRBV5-1 to TRBJ2-1; the match to TRBD2 covers 11 bases. Trimming cost V 0 bases and J 4 bases; bases outside gene matches: 6. The CDR3 sequence is 17 residues long. The germline CDR1 and CDR2 sequences are SGHRS and YFSETQ.

This clonotype was seen a handful of times. The chain couples TRBV7-2 to TRBJ2-1; unclear D gene. CDR3 size: 12 residues. Germline CDR1 and CDR2: SGHTA and FQGNSA. The V and J ends lost 5 bases and 3 bases respectively, with 5 bases between them. The CDR3 coding sequence is TGTGCCAGCAGCGCTTACTACAATGAGCAGTTCTTC. This translates into CASSAYYNEQFF.

This clonotype has a handful of counts. The chain links TRBV5-1 to TRBJ2-7; D might be TRBD2 (7 bases). The CDR3 extends over 16 amino acids. Deletions cut 3 bases from V and 0 bases from J, with 16 bases between. Germline V lookup: CDR1 SGHRS, CDR2 YFSETQ. In DNA form, the CDR3 reads TGCGCCAGCAGCTGGGGGGGGCTCCGCACCTCCTACGAGCAGTACTTC. It yields the protein CASSWGGLRTSYEQYF. The full variable domain, with the rest looked up from reference TRBV5-1 and TRBJ2-7, is KAGVTQTPRYLIKTRGQQVTLSCSPISGHRSVSWYQQTPGQGLQFLFEYFSETQRNKGNFPGRFSGRQFSNSRSEMNVSTLELGDSALYLCASSWGGLRTSYEQYFGPGTRLTVT.

This clonotype was counted ten times or more. The rearrangement uses TRBV5-1 and TRBJ2-1; 9 bases are shared with TRBD1. The V and J ends lost 3 bases and 9 bases, in that order; junction bases with no gene match: 4. CDR1 and CDR2 (germline): SGHRS, YFSETQ. The CDR3 spans 13 residues. In nucleotides, the CDR3 is TGCGCCAGCAGCTCGAGACAGGGGGTTGAGCAGTTCTTC. Translating gives CASSSRQGVEQFF.

This clonotype appeared many times. V usage is TRBV7-9 and J usage is TRBJ2-7; 8 nucleotides match TRBD1. V dropped 5 bases and J dropped 5; count of bases not matched to a gene: 5. The length of the CDR3 is 13 residues. From germline, CDR1 is SEHNR and CDR2 FQNEAQ (reference sequence). CDR3 in DNA: TGTGCCAGCAGCCTGACAGGGGTCGACGAGCAGTACTTC. This encodes CASSLTGVDEQYF.

The V call is TRBV2, the J call TRBJ1-3; tentative D call: TRBD1 (5 bases). Germline CDR1 is SNHLY and CDR2 is FYNNEI. This CDR3 spans 13 amino acids. CDR3 protein: CASGGGVGNTIYF. The CDR3 coding sequence is TGTGCGTCGGGCGGAGGGGTCGGAAACACCATATATTTT. Complete variable domain (other parts from reference TRBV2 and TRBJ1-3): EPEVTQTPSHQVTQMGQEVILRCVPISNHLYFYWYRQILGQKVEFLVSFYNNEISEKSEIFDDQFSVERPDGSNFTLKIRSTKLEDSAMYFCASGGGVGNTIYFGEGSWLTVV.

This clonotype showed up just a few times. This chain joins TRBV9 and TRBJ2-3; D is undetermined. CDR3 length: 13 residues. CDR1 and CDR2 (germline): SGDLS, YYNGEE. The V and J ends lost 1 base and 1 base respectively, with 4 bases between them. In DNA, the CDR3 is TGTGCCAGCAGCGTAATCGGCACAGATACGCAGTATTTT. The encoded protein is CASSVIGTDTQYF.

This clonotype was recorded a few times. V gene TRBV20-1 combines with J gene TRBJ2-5, with 7 bases aligning to TRBD2. Germline V lookup: CDR1 DFQATT, CDR2 SNEGSKA (reference sequence). This CDR3 is built from 14 residues. Trimming took 0 bases from V and 4 from J; bases not matched to a gene: 5. The CDR3 nucleotides read TGCAGTGCTAGAGAGCAGGTAGCGGGAGAGACCCAGTACTTC. Protein product: CSAREQVAGETQYF.

This sequence joins TRBV6-5 and TRBJ2-7; a weak D match, TRBD2 (6 bases). The CDR3 loop spans 12 amino acids. Germline lookup yields CDR1 MNHEY and CDR2 SVGAGI. Trimming pared 7 bases from V and 7 bases from J, leaving 14 bases between. The CDR3 spells CASTSGAREQYF. In DNA form, the CDR3 reads TGTGCCAGCACGTCGGGAGCGCGTGAGCAGTACTTC.

J is TRBJ1-1 and V is TRBV12-3 or TRBV12-4, with D perhaps TRBD1 (5 bases). The V end was cut by 3 bases, the J end by 0 bases, with 17 bases between. This CDR3 spans 17 amino acids. The CDR3 loop reads CASSFNGGGHMNTEAFF. The DNA of the CDR3 is TGTGCCAGCAGTTTTAATGGGGGAGGACACATGAACACTGAAGCTTTCTTT.

The rearrangement uses TRBV9 and TRBJ2-3, with a tentative D call TRBD2 (6 bases). Trimming shortened V by 0 bases and J by 5 bases, and 13 bases separated the two germline ends. The CDR3 spans 15 residues. Germline V gives CDR1 SGDLS, CDR2 YYNGEE. CDR3 bases: TGTGCCAGCAGCGTAGGGGGACTTCCCCGAGATACGCAGTATTTT. Amino acids: CASSVGGLPRDTQYF. The variable domain in full, with the rest retrieved from reference TRBV9 and TRBJ2-3, is DSGVTQTPKHLITATGQRVTLRCSPRSGDLSVYWYQQSLDQGLQFLIQYYNGEERAKGNILERFSAQQFPDLHSELNLSSLELGDSALYFCASSVGGLPRDTQYFGPGTRLTVL.

This clonotype was seen ten or more times. Compared with germline, one end of the junction differs, possibly owing to a read error. V and J are TRBV7-7 and TRBJ2-2, with D hard to call. CDR1 is SSHAT, CDR2 FNYEAQ, per germline (reference sequence). CDR3 length equals 12 residues. The CDR3 nucleotides are TGTGCTAGCAGCTCACGGACCGGGGAGCTGTTTTTT. Translation: CASSSRTGELFF.

The V and J genes are TRBV7-6 and TRBJ1-6; TRBD1 might be the D (6 bases). V lost 2 bases and J 10 bases, leaving 18 bases between the germline ends. CDR1 is SGHVS and CDR2 is FNYEAQ in the germline V gene. This CDR3 contains 16 residues. The CDR3 DNA follows: TGTGCCAGCAGCTTAAAAGGGGGTTTACCAGGGTCACCCCTCCACTTT. Translated: CASSLKGGLPGSPLHF.

The CDR3 is CASSRVKETQYF. CDR3 nucleotide sequence: TGTGCCAGCTCACGCGTGAAGGAGACCCAGTACTTC. V gene TRBV18 combines with J gene TRBJ2-5, with D uncertain. V lost 4 bases and J lost 5, with 8 bases in between. Germline lookup yields CDR1 KGHSH and CDR2 LQKENI. CDR3 length: 12 residues. The full variable domain, its missing parts supplied by reference TRBV18 and TRBJ2-5, is NAGVMQNPRHLVRRRGQEARLRCSPMKGHSHVYWYRQLPEEGLKFMVYLQKENIIDESGMPKERFSAEFPKEGPSILRIQQVVRGDSAAYFCASSRVKETQYFGPGTRLLVL.

The J gene is TRBJ1-5, the V gene TRBV20-1, with D uncertain. CDR3 length equals 12 residues. Looked up from germline, CDR1 is DFQATT and CDR2 is SNEGSKA (reference sequence). V shed 4 bases and J shed 3 bases, with 7 bases lying between them. The CDR3 loop reads CSANMPNQPQHF. As DNA, the CDR3 is TGCAGTGCTAATATGCCCAATCAGCCCCAGCATTTT.

The genes are TRBV27 and TRBJ2-7; D gene uncertain. The germline V gene has CDR1 MNHEY and CDR2 SMNVEV (reference sequence). V was cut by 8 bases and J by 0 bases, with 8 bases left in between. The CDR3 has 12 residues. In DNA, the CDR3 is TGTGCCAGCGGATCTAGCTCCTACGAGCAGTACTTC. Translating gives CASGSSSYEQYF.

This clonotype was detected only a few times. This chain uses TRBV4-2 with TRBJ2-1; TRBD2 might be the D (5 bases). Germline values: CDR1 LGHNA, CDR2 YNFKEQ. Deletions cut 3 bases from V and 2 bases from J, with 14 bases between. CDR3 size: 16 residues. CDR3 coding DNA: TGTGCCAGCAGCCAGGGTGCCGGAGGCGCCTACAATGAGCAGTTCTTC. Protein product: CASSQGAGGAYNEQFF.

This clonotype was seen a few times. The rearrangement joins TRBV11-2 to TRBJ2-7, with 7 nucleotides matching TRBD2. The CDR3 is 15 amino acids. The V segment lost 8 bases and the J segment 5 bases; nucleotides outside the gene matches: 15. CDR1 is SGHAT and CDR2 is FQNNGV in the germline V gene. The CDR3 nucleotides are TGTGCCAGCCATAGGGGACTACCGGGATACGACGAGCAGTACTTC. Translated: CASHRGLPGYDEQYF.

This chain joins TRBV6-5 and TRBJ2-1, with 7 bases fitting TRBD2. Germline CDR1 MNHEY, CDR2 SVGAGI. Unmatched junction bases numbered 13, after V lost 4 bases and J lost 7 bases. This CDR3 has 16 amino acids. This CDR3 is CASSWSIAGGLNEQFF. The CDR3 region has the DNA TGTGCCAGCAGTTGGTCGATAGCGGGCGGGTTGAATGAGCAGTTCTTC.

This clonotype appeared a few times. V gene TRBV20-1 combines with J gene TRBJ2-3; D perhaps matches TRBD2 (6 bases). CDR1 is DFQATT and CDR2 is SNEGSKA in the germline V gene (reference sequence). There are 15 residues in the CDR3. The V gene lost 3 bases and the J gene lost 6 bases, with 19 bases spanning the gap. The CDR3 protein is CSARGDSSAPDTQYF. Here the CDR3 DNA reads TGCAGTGCTAGGGGGGACTCCTCGGCACCTGATACGCAGTATTTT.